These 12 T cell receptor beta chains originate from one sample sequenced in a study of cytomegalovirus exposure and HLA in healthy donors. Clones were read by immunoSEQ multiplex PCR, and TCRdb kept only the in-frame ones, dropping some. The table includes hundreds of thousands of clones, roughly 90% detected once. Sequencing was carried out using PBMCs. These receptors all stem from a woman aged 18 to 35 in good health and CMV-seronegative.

CDR3 sequence reads: CASSEHRPINYGYTF. CDR3 sequence (DNA): TGTGCCAGCAGTGAACACAGACCAATTAACTATGGCTACACCTTC. The chain joins TRBV6-1 to TRBJ1-2, with D unresolved. The length of the CDR3 is 15 residues. Germline lookup yields CDR1 MNHNS and CDR2 SASEGT. Between the trimmed V and J ends, which lost 2 bases and 1 base, there was a span of 11 bases.

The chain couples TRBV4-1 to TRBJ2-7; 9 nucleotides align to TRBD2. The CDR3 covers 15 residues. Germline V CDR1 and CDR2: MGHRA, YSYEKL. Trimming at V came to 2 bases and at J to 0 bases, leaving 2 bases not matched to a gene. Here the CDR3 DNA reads TGCGCCAGCAGCCAACGGACTAGCGTCTCCTACGAGCAGTACTTC. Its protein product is CASSQRTSVSYEQYF.

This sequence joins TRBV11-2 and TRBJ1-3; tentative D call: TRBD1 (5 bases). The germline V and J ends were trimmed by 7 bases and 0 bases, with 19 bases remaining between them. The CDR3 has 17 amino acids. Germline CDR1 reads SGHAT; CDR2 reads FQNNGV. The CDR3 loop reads CASNRGVGVSSGNTIYF. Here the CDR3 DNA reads TGTGCCAGCAACCGGGGGGTCGGAGTGAGCTCTGGAAACACCATATATTTT.

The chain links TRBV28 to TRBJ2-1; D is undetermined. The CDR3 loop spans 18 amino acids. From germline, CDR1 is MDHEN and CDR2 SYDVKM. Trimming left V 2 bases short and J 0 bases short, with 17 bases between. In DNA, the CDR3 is TGTGCCAGCAGTTTAGTGGTTGGGCGTCAGCTCTCCTACAATGAGCAGTTCTTC. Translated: CASSLVVGRQLSYNEQFF.

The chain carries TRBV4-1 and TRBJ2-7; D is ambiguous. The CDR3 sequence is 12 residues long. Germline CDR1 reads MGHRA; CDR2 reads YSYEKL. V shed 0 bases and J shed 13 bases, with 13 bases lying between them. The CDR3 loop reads CASSQDLGFLYF. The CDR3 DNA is TGCGCCAGCAGCCAAGATCTCGGGTTCCTCTACTTC.

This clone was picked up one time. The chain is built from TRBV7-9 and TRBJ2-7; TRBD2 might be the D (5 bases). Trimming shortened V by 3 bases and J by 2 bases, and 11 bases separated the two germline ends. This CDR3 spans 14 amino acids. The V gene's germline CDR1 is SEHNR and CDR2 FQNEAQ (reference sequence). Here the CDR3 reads CASSFGLGTYEQYF. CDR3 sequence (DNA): TGTGCCAGCAGCTTCGGACTTGGGACCTACGAGCAGTACTTC.

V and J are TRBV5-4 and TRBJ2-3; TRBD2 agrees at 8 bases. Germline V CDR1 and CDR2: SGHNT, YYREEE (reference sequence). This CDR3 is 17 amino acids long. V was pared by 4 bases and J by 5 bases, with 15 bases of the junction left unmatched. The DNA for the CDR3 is TGTGCCAGCAGCAGGGGGGGGCTAGCGGGTTTGGAAGATACGCAGTATTTT. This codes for CASSRGGLAGLEDTQYF.

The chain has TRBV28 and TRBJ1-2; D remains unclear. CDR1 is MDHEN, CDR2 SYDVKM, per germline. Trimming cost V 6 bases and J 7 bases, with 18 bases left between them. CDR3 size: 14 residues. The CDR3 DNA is TGTGCCAGCAGATTTACGGTATCCCCCATTGGCTACACCTTC. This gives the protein CASRFTVSPIGYTF.

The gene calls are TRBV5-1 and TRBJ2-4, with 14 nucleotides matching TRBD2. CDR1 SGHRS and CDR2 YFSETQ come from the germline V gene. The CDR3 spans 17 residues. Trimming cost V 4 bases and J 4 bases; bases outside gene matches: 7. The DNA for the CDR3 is TGCGCCAGCAGCGAGGGGACTAGCGGGAGCGGGAAAAACATTCAGTACTTC. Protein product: CASSEGTSGSGKNIQYF.

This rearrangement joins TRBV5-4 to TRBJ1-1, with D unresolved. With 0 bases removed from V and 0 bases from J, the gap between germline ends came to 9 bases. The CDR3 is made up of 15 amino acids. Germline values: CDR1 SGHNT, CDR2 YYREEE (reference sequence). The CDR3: CASSLGSAMNTEAFF. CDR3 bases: TGTGCCAGCAGCTTGGGATCAGCGATGAACACTGAAGCTTTCTTT. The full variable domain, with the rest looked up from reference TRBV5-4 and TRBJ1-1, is ETGVTQSPTHLIKTRGQQVTLRCSSQSGHNTVSWYQQALGQGPQFIFQYYREEENGRGNFPPRFSGLQFPNYSSELNVNALELDDSALYLCASSLGSAMNTEAFFGQGTRLTVV.

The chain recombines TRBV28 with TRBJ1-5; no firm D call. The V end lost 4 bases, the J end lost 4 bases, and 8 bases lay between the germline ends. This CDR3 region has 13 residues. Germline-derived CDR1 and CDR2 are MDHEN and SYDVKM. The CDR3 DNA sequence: TGTGCCAGCAGTTCCCGTACAAATCAGCCCCAGCATTTT. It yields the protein CASSSRTNQPQHF.

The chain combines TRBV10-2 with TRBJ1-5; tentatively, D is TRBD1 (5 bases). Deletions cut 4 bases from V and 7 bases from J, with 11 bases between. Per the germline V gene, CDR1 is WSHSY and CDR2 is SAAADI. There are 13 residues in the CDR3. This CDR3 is CASSVGARQPQHF. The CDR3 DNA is TGCGCCAGCAGTGTAGGGGCACGACAGCCCCAGCATTTT.